This T cell receptor beta chain was recorded in a study of blood T cell repertoires in COVID-19. Participant-reported clinical history was the basis for cohort assignment. Profiling relied on immunoSEQ multiplex PCR, and the TCRdb table lists in-frame clones only, not all of them. The sample yields about 270,000 clones, around 90% seen once. The material sequenced was PBMCs or T cells enriched from blood (not recorded which). The TCR was taken from a woman aged 45-65 years who had recovered from COVID-19.

CDR3 sequence: CATSRGDSGSNQPQHF. The DNA of the CDR3 is TGTGCCACCAGCAGAGGGGACTCGGGGAGCAATCAGCCCCAGCATTTT. The genes are TRBV15 and TRBJ1-5, with D maybe TRBD1 (5 bases). Germline CDR1 and CDR2: LNHNV and YYDKDF (reference sequence). This CDR3 is built from 16 residues. Trimming removed 1 base from V and 1 base from J, with 11 bases in between.